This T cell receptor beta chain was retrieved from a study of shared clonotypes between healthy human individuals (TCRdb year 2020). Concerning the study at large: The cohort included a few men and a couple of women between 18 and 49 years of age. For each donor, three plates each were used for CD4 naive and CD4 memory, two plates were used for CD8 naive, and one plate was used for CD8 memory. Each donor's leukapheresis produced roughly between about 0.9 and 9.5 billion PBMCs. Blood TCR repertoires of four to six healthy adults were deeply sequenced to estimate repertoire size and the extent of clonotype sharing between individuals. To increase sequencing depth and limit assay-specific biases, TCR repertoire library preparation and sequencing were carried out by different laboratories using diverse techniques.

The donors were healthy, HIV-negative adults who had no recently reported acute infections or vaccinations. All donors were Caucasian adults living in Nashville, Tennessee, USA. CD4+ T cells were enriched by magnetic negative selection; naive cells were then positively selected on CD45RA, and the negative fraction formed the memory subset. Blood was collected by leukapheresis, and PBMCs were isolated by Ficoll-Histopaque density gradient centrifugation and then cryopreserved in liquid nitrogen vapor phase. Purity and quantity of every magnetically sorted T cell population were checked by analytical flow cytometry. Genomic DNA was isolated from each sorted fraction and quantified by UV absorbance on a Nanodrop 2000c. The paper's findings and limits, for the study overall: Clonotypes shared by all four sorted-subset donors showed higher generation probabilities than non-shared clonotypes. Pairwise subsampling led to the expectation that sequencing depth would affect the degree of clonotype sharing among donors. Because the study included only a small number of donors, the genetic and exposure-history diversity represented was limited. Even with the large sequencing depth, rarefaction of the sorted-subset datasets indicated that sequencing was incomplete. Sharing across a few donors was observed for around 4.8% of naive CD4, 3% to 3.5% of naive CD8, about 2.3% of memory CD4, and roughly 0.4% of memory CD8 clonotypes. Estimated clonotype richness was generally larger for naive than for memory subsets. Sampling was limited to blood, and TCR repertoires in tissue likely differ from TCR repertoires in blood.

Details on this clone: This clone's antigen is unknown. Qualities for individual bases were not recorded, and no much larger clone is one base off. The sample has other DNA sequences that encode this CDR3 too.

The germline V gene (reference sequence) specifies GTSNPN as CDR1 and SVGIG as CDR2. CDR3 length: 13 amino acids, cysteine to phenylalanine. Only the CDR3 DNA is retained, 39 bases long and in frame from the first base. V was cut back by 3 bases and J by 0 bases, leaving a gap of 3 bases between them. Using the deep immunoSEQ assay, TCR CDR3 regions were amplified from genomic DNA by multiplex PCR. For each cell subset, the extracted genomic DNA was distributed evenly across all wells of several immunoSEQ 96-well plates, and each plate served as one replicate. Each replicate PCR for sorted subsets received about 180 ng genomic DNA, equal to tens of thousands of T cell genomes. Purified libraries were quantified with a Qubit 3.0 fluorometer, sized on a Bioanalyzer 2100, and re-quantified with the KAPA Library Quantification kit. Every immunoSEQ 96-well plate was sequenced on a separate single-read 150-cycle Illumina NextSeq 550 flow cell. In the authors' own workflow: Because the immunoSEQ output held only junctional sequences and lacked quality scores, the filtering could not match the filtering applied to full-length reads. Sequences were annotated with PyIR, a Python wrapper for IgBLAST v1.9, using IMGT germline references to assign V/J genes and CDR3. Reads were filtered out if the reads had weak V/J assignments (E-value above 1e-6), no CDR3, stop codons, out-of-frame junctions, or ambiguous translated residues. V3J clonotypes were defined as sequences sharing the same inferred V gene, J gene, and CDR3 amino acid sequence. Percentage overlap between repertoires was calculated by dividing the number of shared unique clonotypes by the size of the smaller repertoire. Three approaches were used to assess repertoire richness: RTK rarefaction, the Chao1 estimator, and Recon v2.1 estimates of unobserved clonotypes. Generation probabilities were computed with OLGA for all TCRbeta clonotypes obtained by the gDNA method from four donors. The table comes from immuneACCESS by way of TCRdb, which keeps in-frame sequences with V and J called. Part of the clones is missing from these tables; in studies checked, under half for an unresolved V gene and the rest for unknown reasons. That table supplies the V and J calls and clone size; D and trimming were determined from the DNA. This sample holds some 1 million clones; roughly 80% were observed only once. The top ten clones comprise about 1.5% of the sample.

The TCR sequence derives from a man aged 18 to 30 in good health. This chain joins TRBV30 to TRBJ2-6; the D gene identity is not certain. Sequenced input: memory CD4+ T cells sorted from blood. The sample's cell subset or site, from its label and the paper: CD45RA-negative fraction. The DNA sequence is TGTGCCTGGAGAAACTCTGGGGCCAACGTCCTGACTTTC. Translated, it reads CAWRNSGANVLTF.